A selection of T cell receptor beta chains follows, all from one sample in a study of shared clonotypes between healthy human individuals. Some clones are missing from TCRdb's copy, which holds only in-frame ones; the method was immunoSEQ multiplex PCR. The sample lists about 2.5 million clones, roughly 90% seen once, with 0.3% to 0.45% in the top ten. The specimen was naive CD4+ T cells from PBMCs. These receptors were collected from a man younger than 35 in good health. Some clones in this sample may be carry-over from other donors' samples. Both conserved end residues are part of each CDR3. D genes are given only for firm matches. Rows give clone size only sometimes, using once, few, many, or a class for an expanded clone.

J: TRBJ2-7
V: TRBV13
size: -
D: -
DNA: TGTGCCAGCAGCTCCACTCCGTCAGGAACCCTCAGCTCCTACGAGCAGTACTTC
CDR3: CASSSTPSGTLSSYEQYF

J: TRBJ1-5
V: TRBV10-3
size: -
D: -
DNA: TGTGCCATCGGCGGAGGGCATCAGCCCCAGCATTTT
CDR3: CAIGGGHQPQHF

J: TRBJ2-7
V: TRBV19
size: -
D: TRBD1
DNA: TGTGCCAGTAGTACCCGGACAGGGGGAAGCTCCTACGAGCAGTACTTC
CDR3: CASSTRTGGSSYEQYF

J: TRBJ1-1
V: TRBV7-9
size: -
D: TRBD1
DNA: TGTGCCAGCAGCTTATCACAGGGGAGAACTGAAGCTTTCTTT
CDR3: CASSLSQGRTEAFF

J: TRBJ1-2
V: TRBV6-9
size: once
D: -
DNA: TGTGCCAGCAGCGAGACCCCACCGGGAGGCTACACCTTC
CDR3: CASSETPPGGYTF

J: TRBJ2-1
V: TRBV28
size: -
D: TRBD2
DNA: TGTGCCAGCACGGGCGGGGGATTCTACAATGAGCAGTTCTTC
CDR3: CASTGGGFYNEQFF

J: TRBJ1-5
V: TRBV5-1
size: -
D: -
DNA: TGCGCCAGCAGCTTGGTAGGTGGCAATCAGCCCCAGCATTTT
CDR3: CASSLVGGNQPQHF

J: TRBJ2-3
V: TRBV25-1
size: -
D: -
DNA: TGTGCCAGCAGTGCGAGCACAGATACGCAGTATTTT
CDR3: CASSASTDTQYF

J: TRBJ1-1
V: TRBV2
size: -
D: TRBD1
DNA: TGTGCCAGCAGAGACAGGGAAAGGACCACTGAAGCTTTCTTT
CDR3: CASRDRERTTEAFF

J: TRBJ1-1
V: TRBV5-1
size: -
D: -
DNA: TGCGCCAGCAGCACGGAGGTCACCTACACTGAAGCTTTCTTT
CDR3: CASSTEVTYTEAFF

J: TRBJ1-4
V: TRBV4-3
size: once
D: -
DNA: TGCGCCAGCAGCCATACACAACGGGACGGCCTAGAAAAACTGTTTTTT
CDR3: CASSHTQRDGLEKLFF

J: TRBJ1-2
V: TRBV28
size: -
D: -
DNA: TGTGCCAGCACTGAGGTCGACTATGGCTACACCTTC
CDR3: CASTEVDYGYTF

J: TRBJ2-6
V: TRBV27
size: -
D: -
DNA: TGTGCCAGCGCCCACCGACCGCTCCGCTCTGGGGCCAACGTCCTGACTTTC
CDR3: CASAHRPLRSGANVLTF

J: TRBJ1-4
V: TRBV4-1
size: -
D: -
DNA: TGCGCCAGCAGCCTCTATATTAGTGAAAAACTGTTTTTT
CDR3: CASSLYISEKLFF

J: TRBJ2-2
V: TRBV5-1
size: -
D: -
DNA: TGCGCCAGCAGCCGACAAGGGGGCACCGGGGAGCTGTTTTTT
CDR3: CASSRQGGTGELFF

J: TRBJ2-5
V: TRBV9
size: -
D: TRBD2
DNA: TGTGCCAGCAGCCCACCGGGGGGGACTGTGGAGACCCAGTACTTC
CDR3: CASSPPGGTVETQYF

J: TRBJ2-2
V: TRBV28
size: once
D: TRBD2
DNA: TGTGCCAGCAGTTTAATCGGTAGCGGGAGGGCGAGCACCGGGGAGCTGTTTTTT
CDR3: CASSLIGSGRASTGELFF

J: TRBJ2-5
V: TRBV5-1
size: once
D: -
DNA: TGCGCCAGCGGGTTCGGGGCGGAAGAGACCCAGTACTTC
CDR3: CASGFGAEETQYF